A single sample gave rise to the 28 T cell receptor beta chains below, sequenced in a study of blood T cell repertoires in COVID-19. Some clones are missing from TCRdb's copy, which holds only in-frame ones; the method was immunoSEQ multiplex PCR. The sample carries about 150,000 clones, 70% to 90% recorded once. Sequencing input: peripheral blood. The receptors were gathered from a woman aged 55-75 years with COVID-19, enrolled during active disease.

The V call is TRBV9, the J call TRBJ1-1; D may be TRBD1 (5 bases). CDR3 length: 14 residues. Germline CDR1 SGDLS, CDR2 YYNGEE. V lost 0 bases and J lost 4, with 10 bases in between. CDR3 sequence reads: CASSVAGSPTEAFF. The CDR3 nucleotides read TGTGCCAGCAGCGTAGCAGGGTCCCCCACTGAAGCTTTCTTT.

V usage is TRBV18 and J usage is TRBJ1-1; the match to TRBD1 covers 7 bases. The germline V gene has CDR1 KGHSH and CDR2 LQKENI. The CDR3 is 15 residues long. V shed 5 bases and J 2 bases; nucleotides not matched to a gene: 8. CDR3 amino acids: CASSTGGGSNTEAFF. In DNA form, the CDR3 reads TGTGCCAGCTCAACTGGAGGGGGCAGTAACACTGAAGCTTTCTTT.

V and J are TRBV5-1 and TRBJ2-2; TRBD2 aligns across 12 bases. Germline V gives CDR1 SGHRS, CDR2 YFSETQ. This CDR3 comprises 14 residues. V shed 5 bases and J 9 bases; nucleotides not matched to a gene: 5. CDR3 sequence reads: CASSPTSGGWELFF. The CDR3 nucleotides read TGCGCCAGCAGTCCGACTAGCGGGGGCTGGGAGCTGTTTTTT.

This clone was counted once. This chain uses TRBV3-1 (or the pseudogene TRBV3-2) with TRBJ1-2; D may be TRBD1 (6 bases). The germline V gene encodes CDR1 LGHDT and CDR2 YNNKEL (reference sequence). There are 15 residues in the CDR3. V was trimmed by 0 bases and J by 4 bases, leaving 12 bases between them. The CDR3 is CASSQELGRGYGYTF. The CDR3 region has the DNA TGTGCCAGCAGCCAAGAACTCGGCAGGGGCTATGGCTACACCTTC.

This chain links TRBV5-5 with TRBJ1-2; 12 bases align to TRBD1. V lost 0 bases, J lost 4 bases, and 7 bases stayed unmatched. The CDR3 loop spans 17 amino acids. Per germline, CDR1 SGHKS and CDR2 YYEKEE (reference sequence). This chain's CDR3 is CASSLDGTGGSVYGYTF. The CDR3 region has the DNA TGTGCCAGCAGCTTGGATGGGACAGGGGGCTCGGTCTATGGCTACACCTTC.

This clone has just a few counts. The chain links TRBV2 to TRBJ1-3, with TRBD1 matching over 9 bases. Looked up from germline, CDR1 is SNHLY and CDR2 is FYNNEI. CDR3 size: 15 residues. V gave up 6 bases and J gave up 0 bases; unmatched junction bases: 3. CDR3: CASRGQGFSGNTIYF. The CDR3 DNA follows: TGTGCCAGCAGGGGACAGGGCTTCTCTGGAAACACCATATATTTT.

This chain uses TRBV5-4 with TRBJ1-2; D might be TRBD1 (5 bases). The CDR3 is made up of 15 amino acids. Germline assignment: CDR1 SGHNT and CDR2 YYREEE (reference sequence). Trimming removed 6 bases at V and 3 bases at J, with 18 bases between. This CDR3 reads CASTVRGREDYGYTF. The CDR3 DNA reads TGTGCCAGCACCGTCCGGGGCAGGGAGGACTATGGCTACACCTTC. The full variable domain, its missing parts supplied by reference TRBV5-4 and TRBJ1-2, is ETGVTQSPTHLIKTRGQQVTLRCSSQSGHNTVSWYQQALGQGPQFIFQYYREEENGRGNFPPRFSGLQFPNYSSELNVNALELDDSALYLCASTVRGREDYGYTFGSGTRLTVV.

The chain recombines TRBV7-9 with TRBJ2-7, with 7 bases fitting TRBD1. CDR3 length equals 16 residues. The germline CDR1 and CDR2 sequences are SEHNR and FQNEAQ (reference sequence). Trimming took 2 bases from V and 1 from J; bases not matched to a gene: 8. CDR3 sequence: CASSLSPGQISYEQYF. The CDR3 DNA reads as TGTGCCAGCAGCTTAAGCCCGGGACAGATATCCTACGAGCAGTACTTC.

The V and J genes are TRBV5-4 and TRBJ2-6; D gene ambiguous. Germline CDR1 reads SGHNT; CDR2 reads YYREEE (reference sequence). This CDR3 has 14 residues. V was trimmed by 4 bases and J by 1 base, leaving 6 bases between them. The CDR3 DNA follows: TGTGCCAGCAGCCCTATTTCTGGGGCCAACGTCCTGACTTTC. Translating it yields CASSPISGANVLTF.

The chain combines TRBV7-9 with TRBJ1-4; D possibly corresponds to TRBD1 (6 bases). V gave up 3 bases and J gave up 5 bases, with 7 bases separating them. The V gene's germline CDR1 is SEHNR and CDR2 FQNEAQ (reference sequence). CDR3 length: 13 residues. The CDR3 bases are TGTGCCAGCAGCTTTGGACAGAATGAAAAACTGTTTTTT. This encodes CASSFGQNEKLFF.

The J gene is TRBJ2-7, the V gene TRBV7-2; D possibly corresponds to TRBD1 (6 bases). The germline V and J ends were trimmed by 4 bases and 5 bases, with 15 bases remaining between them. The CDR3 extends over 14 amino acids. Germline V gives CDR1 SGHTA, CDR2 FQGNSA. The CDR3 is CASSSTGTINEQYF. CDR3 in DNA: TGTGCCAGCAGCTCAACCGGGACAATCAACGAGCAGTACTTC.

The V gene is TRBV7-2, the J gene TRBJ1-2, with no clear D. V was trimmed by 5 bases and J by 0 bases, leaving 10 bases between them. Germline loops: CDR1 SGHTA, CDR2 FQGNSA. This CDR3 spans 14 amino acids. CDR3 DNA sequence: TGTGCCAGCAGCAAGGCGGTAGCTAACTATGGCTACACCTTC. It is translated as CASSKAVANYGYTF.

The V gene is TRBV27, the J gene TRBJ1-2; D is perhaps TRBD1 (6 bases). The CDR3 loop spans 15 amino acids. Germline lookup yields CDR1 MNHEY and CDR2 SMNVEV (reference sequence). Deletions cut 6 bases from V and 5 bases from J, with 19 bases between. Here the CDR3 reads CASSQQGRDLYGYTF. For the CDR3, the DNA is TGTGCCAGCAGCCAACAGGGCAGAGATCTATATGGCTACACCTTC.

The chain uses TRBV6-6 and TRBJ1-5; no firm D call. The CDR3 consists of 16 residues. The V gene's germline CDR1 is MNHNY and CDR2 SVGAGI (reference sequence). The V and J ends lost 0 bases and 1 base respectively, with 10 bases between them. CDR3 loop: CASSYSQGGSNQPQHF. DNA for the CDR3: TGTGCCAGCAGTTACTCGCAAGGAGGGAGCAATCAGCCCCAGCATTTT.

This sequence joins TRBV9 and TRBJ1-2; D unclear. Per the germline V gene, CDR1 is SGDLS and CDR2 is YYNGEE. Trimming shortened V by 5 bases and J by 4 bases, and 6 bases separated the two germline ends. There are 11 residues in the CDR3. CDR3 bases: TGTGCCAGCAGGGGCGCCTATGGCTACACCTTC. Its protein is CASRGAYGYTF.

J is TRBJ1-1 and V is TRBV11-2; TRBD1 might be the D (5 bases). Germline CDR1 and CDR2: SGHAT and FQNNGV. Trimming cost V 4 bases and J 4 bases, with 13 bases left between them. This CDR3 is built from 14 residues. Here the CDR3 reads CASSYLRGGTEAFF. The CDR3 nucleotides are TGTGCCAGCAGCTACCTTAGGGGTGGCACTGAAGCTTTCTTT.

The V and J genes are TRBV19 and TRBJ2-3; 9 nucleotides agree with TRBD2. Germline V gene sequence: CDR1 LNHDA, CDR2 SQIVND (reference sequence). The CDR3 is made up of 15 amino acids. Trimming removed 3 bases from V and 3 bases from J; junction bases left unmatched: 4. The CDR3 bases are TGTGCCAGTAGTATCGGCGGGAGGGGTACAGATACGCAGTATTTT. Protein product: CASSIGGRGTDTQYF.

This sequence joins TRBV2 and TRBJ2-7; D remains ambiguous. Trimming took 6 bases from V and 0 from J, leaving 9 bases between them. Per the germline V gene, CDR1 is SNHLY and CDR2 is FYNNEI. There are 13 residues in the CDR3. In DNA, the CDR3 is TGTGCCAGCAGCGCGGAAGCCTCCTACGAGCAGTACTTC. Protein product: CASSAEASYEQYF.

The J gene is TRBJ1-4, the V gene TRBV29-1; 8 nucleotides agree with TRBD1. Germline trimming cut 2 bases from V and 8 bases from J; bases unmatched to any gene: 4. The CDR3 is made up of 13 amino acids. CDR1 and CDR2 from the germline V gene are SQVTM and ANQGSEA. The CDR3: CSVEQGAGEKLFF. The CDR3 bases are TGCAGCGTTGAACAGGGGGCTGGAGAAAAACTGTTTTTT. The full variable domain, its missing parts supplied by reference TRBV29-1 and TRBJ1-4, is SAVISQKPSRDICQRGTSLTIQCQVDSQVTMMFWYRQQPGQSLTLIATANQGSEATYESGFVIDKFPISRPNLTFSTLTVSNMSPEDSSIYLCSVEQGAGEKLFFGSGTQLSVL.

This clone was recorded once. J is TRBJ2-1 and V is TRBV10-1, with D possibly being TRBD2 (5 bases). Germline V CDR1 and CDR2: WNHNN, SYGVQD (reference sequence). Trimming removed 3 bases at V and 7 bases at J, with 13 bases between. The CDR3 is 14 amino acids. In DNA, the CDR3 is TGCGCCAGCAGTGAAATTAGGACGGGGAATGAGCAGTTCTTC. Protein product: CASSEIRTGNEQFF.

The chain has TRBV19 and TRBJ1-1; D is ambiguous. The CDR3 covers 13 residues. The germline gives CDR1 LNHDA, CDR2 SQIVND (reference sequence). Between the trimmed V and J ends, which lost 0 bases and 3 bases, there was a span of 5 bases. CDR3: CASSIDLYTEAFF. The CDR3 DNA follows: TGTGCCAGTAGTATAGATCTGTACACTGAAGCTTTCTTT.

The gene calls are TRBV19 and TRBJ1-5; D is unclear. Germline V gene lookup returns CDR1 LNHDA and CDR2 SQIVND (reference sequence). V lost 7 bases and J lost 3, with 10 bases in between. The CDR3 covers 13 residues. The CDR3 is CASMVSNNQPQHF. The CDR3 region has the DNA TGTGCCAGTATGGTTAGTAACAATCAGCCCCAGCATTTT.

This clone was seen just once. The chain employs TRBV2 and TRBJ1-1, with D uncertain. The CDR3 loop spans 14 amino acids. The germline V and J ends were trimmed by 6 bases and 1 base, with 12 bases remaining between them. Germline CDR1 and CDR2: SNHLY and FYNNEI. The CDR3 DNA reads TGTGCCAGCAGCCTAAAGAGGGCGAACACTGAAGCTTTCTTT. Its translation is CASSLKRANTEAFF.

In this sample, this clone turned up once. CDR3 DNA: TGTGCCATCAAGGAGTATTTCAATCAGCCCCAGCATTTT. Translating gives CAIKEYFNQPQHF. The chain recombines TRBV10-3 with TRBJ1-5, with D unresolved. Deletions cut 7 bases from V and 3 bases from J, with 10 bases between. The CDR3 has 13 residues. Germline loops: CDR1 ENHRY, CDR2 SYGVKD.

The chain recombines TRBV6-5 with TRBJ1-1, with D perhaps matching TRBD1 (6 bases). V lost 7 bases, J lost 0 bases, and 15 bases lay in between. Germline V gene lookup returns CDR1 MNHEY and CDR2 SVGAGI. CDR3 length: 15 residues. The CDR3 DNA reads as TGTGCCAGCACCAGGGTACAGGGATTGAACACTGAAGCTTTCTTT. Amino acids: CASTRVQGLNTEAFF.

The V call is TRBV7-9, the J call TRBJ2-1, with 9 bases fitting TRBD2. Germline V gene lookup returns CDR1 SEHNR and CDR2 FQNEAQ (reference sequence). The V and J ends lost 4 bases and 6 bases, in that order; junction bases with no gene match: 7. The CDR3 is 15 residues long. The CDR3 DNA reads TGTGCCAGCAGCTCCGGGACTAGCCGATCCAATGAGCAGTTCTTC. It codes for CASSSGTSRSNEQFF.

The chain is built from TRBV29-1 and TRBJ2-2; 7 nucleotides align to TRBD1. CDR3 length: 13 amino acids. Germline trimming cut 7 bases from V and 7 bases from J; bases unmatched to any gene: 9. The germline V gene encodes CDR1 SQVTM and CDR2 ANQGSEA. In nucleotides, the CDR3 is TGCAGCGCTCGAATGACAGGGCTCGGGGAGCTGTTTTTT. It is translated as CSARMTGLGELFF.

This clone was picked up one time. This sequence joins TRBV19 and TRBJ1-5; maybe TRBD1 (6 bases). V was clipped by 7 bases and J by 3 bases, with 7 bases between them. The CDR3 length is 12 residues. Germline CDR1 and CDR2: LNHDA and SQIVND (reference sequence). As DNA, the CDR3 is TGTGCCAGTAACAGGGACAATCAGCCCCAGCATTTT. Amino acids: CASNRDNQPQHF.